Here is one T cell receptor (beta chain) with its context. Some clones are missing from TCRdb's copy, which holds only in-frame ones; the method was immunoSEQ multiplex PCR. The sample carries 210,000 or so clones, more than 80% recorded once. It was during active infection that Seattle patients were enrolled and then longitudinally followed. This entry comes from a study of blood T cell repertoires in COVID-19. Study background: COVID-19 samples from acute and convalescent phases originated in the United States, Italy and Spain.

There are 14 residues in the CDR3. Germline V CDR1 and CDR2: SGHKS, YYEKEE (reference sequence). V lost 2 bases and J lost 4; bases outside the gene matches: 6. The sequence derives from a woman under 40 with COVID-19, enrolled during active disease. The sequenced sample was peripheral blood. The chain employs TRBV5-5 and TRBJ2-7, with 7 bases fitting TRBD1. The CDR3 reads CASSLGTVEYEQYF. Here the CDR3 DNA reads TGTGCCAGCAGCTTAGGGACAGTGGAGTACGAGCAGTACTTC.